What follows are 21 T cell receptor beta chains derived from one specimen sequenced in a study of CD8 T cells in ankylosing spondylitis. A single record per CDR3 protein comes from TCRdb applying MiXCR to the 5' RACE reads. This sample carries some 140,000 distinct CDR3 sequences, 7.5% to 9.5% of them seen once, and the ten largest clones take more than 7%. Sequenced: synovial fluid, either unsorted or a sorted T cell fraction (not recorded which). The receptors originated from a male donor with ankylosing spondylitis.

At least ten counts were recorded for this clonotype. The chain combines TRBV10-3 with TRBJ2-7, with 8 bases aligning to TRBD2. After removal of 10 bases from V and 0 bases from J, the junction contained 8 bases not matched to a gene. This CDR3 comprises 14 residues. Per germline, CDR1 ENHRY and CDR2 SYGVKD. CDR3 DNA sequence: TGTGCCACCCTCGGGGGGGTAGCCTCCTACGAGCAGTACTTC. Translating gives CATLGGVASYEQYF.

This clonotype has ten or more counts. The chain links TRBV12-3 or TRBV12-4 to TRBJ1-1; D is ambiguous. The CDR3 has 13 residues. V lost 2 bases to trimming and J lost 4 bases, with 8 bases between them. The DNA of the CDR3 is TGTGCCAGCAGTTTAATCGAGGGCACTGAAGCTTTCTTT. Residues: CASSLIEGTEAFF.

This clonotype was observed many times. The rearrangement joins TRBV5-1 to TRBJ2-7, with 7 nucleotides matching TRBD2. CDR1 is SGHRS, CDR2 YFSETQ, per germline. This CDR3 contains 15 residues. The trim removed 2 bases at V and 9 bases at J, leaving 14 bases unmatched. CDR3 in DNA: TGCGCCAGCAGCTTCGTAAGCGGGACCTCTTCGGTGCAGTACTTC. Encoded protein: CASSFVSGTSSVQYF.

This rearrangement joins TRBV6-1 to TRBJ1-1; 7 bases are shared with TRBD1. Looked up from germline, CDR1 is MNHNS and CDR2 is SASEGT. The CDR3 sequence is 15 residues long. The V segment lost 6 bases and the J segment 0 bases; nucleotides outside the gene matches: 7. CDR3 protein: CASRTGTAMNTEAFF. The CDR3, as DNA: TGTGCCAGCAGAACCGGGACAGCTATGAACACTGAAGCTTTCTTT.

This clonotype occurred many times. The rearrangement joins TRBV24-1 to TRBJ2-1; no clear D gene. V was trimmed by 4 bases and J by 0 bases, leaving 3 bases between them. CDR3 size: 13 residues. Per germline, CDR1 KGHDR and CDR2 SFDVKD. Here the CDR3 DNA reads TGTGCCACCAGTGAGGACTCCTACAATGAGCAGTTCTTC. This codes for CATSEDSYNEQFF.

The chain recombines TRBV28 with TRBJ1-2; D is uncertain. Germline-derived CDR1 and CDR2 are MDHEN and SYDVKM. CDR3 length: 14 residues. The ends were cut back, 7 bases at V and 4 bases at J, with 16 bases in the middle. The CDR3 region is CASTYEPIPYGYTF. CDR3 nucleotides: TGTGCCAGCACCTACGAGCCCATTCCCTATGGCTACACCTTC.

The chain has TRBV10-3 and TRBJ2-1; D is unclear. The CDR3 consists of 12 residues. The V gene lost 1 base and the J gene lost 3 bases, with 1 base spanning the gap. Looked up from germline, CDR1 is ENHRY and CDR2 is SYGVKD. The CDR3 nucleotides are TGTGCCATCAGTGAGTTCTACAATGAGCAGTTCTTC. The encoded protein is CAISEFYNEQFF.

This clonotype was recorded many times. CDR3: CASSHRESVGEKLFF. The CDR3 region has the DNA TGTGCCAGCAGTCACAGGGAGTCGGTCGGTGAAAAACTGTTTTTT. This sequence joins TRBV12-3 or TRBV12-4 and TRBJ1-4; D may be TRBD1 (6 bases). The V end was cut by 5 bases, the J end by 7 bases, with 17 bases between. The CDR3 sequence is 15 residues long.

This clonotype was seen ten or more times. The gene calls are TRBV12-3 or TRBV12-4 and TRBJ2-7, with TRBD1 matching over 8 bases. This CDR3 has 15 amino acids. Unmatched junction bases numbered 7, after V lost 4 bases and J lost 2 bases. The CDR3 DNA reads TGTGCCAGCAGTTCTCCGGGACAGGATACCTACGAGCAGTACTTC. Protein: CASSSPGQDTYEQYF.

This clonotype was detected a few times. The gene calls are TRBV4-3 and TRBJ1-2; possible D gene TRBD1, 5 bases. Germline V gene sequence: CDR1 LGHNA, CDR2 YSLEER. CDR3 length: 14 residues. Trimming left V 4 bases short and J 3 bases short, with 12 bases between. This CDR3 reads CASSPSGTDYGYTF. The CDR3, as DNA: TGCGCCAGCAGCCCCTCGGGGACTGACTATGGCTACACCTTC.

Many counts were recorded for this clonotype. The chain employs TRBV28 and TRBJ1-6, with 7 nucleotides matching TRBD1. The CDR3 has 16 residues. Germline V gives CDR1 MDHEN, CDR2 SYDVKM. After removal of 2 bases from V and 6 bases from J, the junction contained 7 bases not matched to a gene. CDR3 nucleotide sequence: TGTGCCAGCAGTTTACAGCCCGGGACAGCTAATTCACCCCTCCACTTT. It translates to CASSLQPGTANSPLHF.

Note on this clonotype: A much larger clone sits a single nucleotide away, making a read error possible. The genes are TRBV10-3 and TRBJ2-5; TRBD1 is a possible D gene (6 bases). The germline V gene encodes CDR1 ENHRY and CDR2 SYGVKD. Trimming stripped 6 bases from V and 3 bases from J, with 8 bases between. The CDR3 sequence is 12 residues long. CDR3 amino acids: CAIRGGEETQYF. DNA for the CDR3: TGTGCCATCAGAGGGGGAGAAGAGACCCAGTACTTC.

The sample holds many counts of this clonotype. The chain has TRBV28 and TRBJ1-4; D gene uncertain. CDR1 is MDHEN, CDR2 SYDVKM, per germline. V lost 7 bases and J 5 bases, leaving 8 bases between the germline ends. CDR3 size: 12 residues. In DNA form, the CDR3 reads TGTGCCAGCACCTCCCCAAATGAAAAACTGTTTTTT. It specifies CASTSPNEKLFF.

This rearrangement joins TRBV11-2 to TRBJ1-2; D unclear. The germline V gene encodes CDR1 SGHAT and CDR2 FQNNGV. The CDR3 runs 15 residues. Trimming removed 3 bases at V and 1 base at J, with 12 bases between. CDR3 loop: CASSFGPDLNYGYTF. In DNA form, the CDR3 reads TGTGCCAGCAGCTTTGGTCCCGACCTTAACTATGGCTACACCTTC.

This clonotype is labeled as medium-sized (0.01 to 0.1%). This chain links TRBV20-1 with TRBJ2-7; TRBD1 matches 8 bases. This CDR3 contains 14 residues. V gave up 2 bases and J gave up 0 bases; unmatched junction bases: 3. The germline V gene has CDR1 DFQATT and CDR2 SNEGSKA (reference sequence). The CDR3 spells CSARPGTGSYEQYF. CDR3 nucleotide sequence: TGCAGTGCTAGACCCGGGACAGGCTCCTACGAGCAGTACTTC.

V and J are TRBV5-1 and TRBJ2-5; D not resolved. V lost 0 bases and J lost 7, with 7 bases in between. Germline values: CDR1 SGHRS, CDR2 YFSETQ. The CDR3 has 12 residues. The CDR3 nucleotides are TGCGCCAGCAGCTTGGGCCATGGGACCCAGTACTTC. Translating gives CASSLGHGTQYF.

The table lists this clonotype with many counts. The chain recombines TRBV6-2 or TRBV6-3 with TRBJ2-7, with TRBD1 as a possible D gene (6 bases). The V and J ends lost 2 bases and 3 bases respectively, with 14 bases between them. The CDR3 consists of 15 residues. Looked up from germline, CDR1 is MNHEY and CDR2 is SVGEGT. CDR3: CASSYPGQPLYEQYF. For the CDR3, the DNA is TGTGCCAGCAGTTACCCCGGACAGCCCCTCTACGAGCAGTACTTC.

The CDR3 DNA reads TGCGCCAGCAGCCTCGCCCCGGGACAAGTCGACCAGTACTTC. Protein: CASSLAPGQVDQYF. The gene calls are TRBV5-1 and TRBJ2-5; perhaps TRBD1 as D (6 bases). The length of the CDR3 is 14 residues. V was cut by 4 bases and J by 10 bases, with 20 bases left in between. Germline CDR1 SGHRS, CDR2 YFSETQ.

This chain connects TRBV28 to TRBJ2-1; TRBD2 matches at 9 bases. J was trimmed by 7 bases and V by 5 bases; bases with no gene match: 12. The CDR3 extends over 16 amino acids. The germline V gene has CDR1 MDHEN and CDR2 SYDVKM. In DNA, the CDR3 is TGTGCCAGCAGTCCAGCCTCTACCAGCGGGAGGAATGAGCAGTTCTTC. Translated, it gives CASSPASTSGRNEQFF.

The gene calls are TRBV20-1 and TRBJ2-6, with D perhaps matching TRBD1 or TRBD2 (6 bases each). The germline V gene has CDR1 DFQATT and CDR2 SNEGSKA (reference sequence). The CDR3 has 14 amino acids. Deletions cut 6 bases from V and 5 bases from J, with 14 bases between. In DNA form, the CDR3 reads TGCAGTGCCACAAGGCGGGACAGGGCCAACGTCCTGACTTTC. This translates into CSATRRDRANVLTF.

Many counts were recorded for this clonotype. The chain recombines TRBV12-5 with TRBJ2-1; D uncertain. The CDR3 has 18 amino acids. Trimming pared 0 bases from V and 0 bases from J, leaving 15 bases between. Germline assignment: CDR1 LGHNT and CDR2 FRNRAP. The CDR3 sequence: CASGLVRDGVSSYNEQFF. The CDR3 coding sequence is TGTGCTAGTGGTTTGGTACGAGATGGGGTCAGCTCCTACAATGAGCAGTTCTTC.